One sample yielded the 18 T cell receptor beta chains listed below, sequenced in a study of cytomegalovirus exposure and HLA in healthy donors. In the PCR, 60 Vbeta and 13 Jbeta primers were used. Data came from immunoSEQ multiplex PCR; TCRdb stores just in-frame clones and leaves some out. The sample lists about 150,000 clones, over 65% occurring once. The source material was PBMCs. The receptors come from a man aged 35 to 55 in good health and CMV-seropositive.

Notes on this clone: The same CDR3 also results from other DNA sequences found in this sample. The rearrangement links TRBV5-1 to TRBJ1-1; TRBD1 agrees at 7 bases. Germline trimming cut 8 bases from V and 4 bases from J; bases unmatched to any gene: 8. The germline CDR1 and CDR2 sequences are SGHRS and YFSETQ. The CDR3 is 13 residues long. Here the CDR3 reads CASKTGPTTEAFF. CDR3 DNA sequence: TGCGCCAGTAAGACAGGGCCCACCACTGAAGCTTTCTTT.

This clone was observed a handful of times. Other DNA sequences from this sample encode an identical CDR3 as well. The genes are TRBV2 and TRBJ1-1; the D is unclear. Deletions cut 4 bases from V and 2 bases from J, with 8 bases between. The germline V gene encodes CDR1 SNHLY and CDR2 FYNNEI. CDR3 length: 13 amino acids. The CDR3 sequence: CASSGALNTEAFF. The CDR3, as DNA: TGTGCCAGCAGTGGGGCCTTAAACACTGAAGCTTTCTTT.

This clone was counted only a few times. This chain connects TRBV5-1 to TRBJ2-1; weak D call: TRBD2 (6 bases). Germline-derived CDR1 and CDR2 are SGHRS and YFSETQ. The V gene lost 4 bases and the J gene lost 3 bases, with 14 bases spanning the gap. The CDR3 has 15 amino acids. The CDR3 sequence is CASSPTSLNYNEQFF. CDR3 nucleotides: TGCGCCAGCAGCCCAACTAGCCTGAACTACAATGAGCAGTTCTTC. The variable domain in full, completed from reference TRBV5-1 and TRBJ2-1, reads KAGVTQTPRYLIKTRGQQVTLSCSPISGHRSVSWYQQTPGQGLQFLFEYFSETQRNKGNFPGRFSGRQFSNSRSEMNVSTLELGDSALYLCASSPTSLNYNEQFFGPGTRLTVL.

V gene TRBV5-1 combines with J gene TRBJ1-2, with TRBD1 matching 8 bases. Trimming at V came to 4 bases and at J to 4 bases, leaving 6 bases not matched to a gene. The CDR3 length is 14 residues. CDR1 and CDR2 from the germline V gene are SGHRS and YFSETQ. The CDR3 is CASSERTGSYGYTF. CDR3 in DNA: TGCGCCAGCAGCGAAAGGACAGGGTCCTATGGCTACACCTTC.

The V gene is TRBV5-1, the J gene TRBJ2-1; 7 nucleotides agree with TRBD2. The V gene's germline CDR1 is SGHRS and CDR2 YFSETQ. The trim removed 7 bases at V and 2 bases at J, leaving 6 bases unmatched. The CDR3 loop spans 14 amino acids. The CDR3 is CASRVAGAYNEQFF. The CDR3, as DNA: TGCGCCAGCCGGGTGGCGGGGGCCTACAATGAGCAGTTCTTC.

This chain joins TRBV5-1 and TRBJ2-7, with a weak D call TRBD1 (6 bases). Germline loops: CDR1 SGHRS, CDR2 YFSETQ. Trimming took 1 base from V and 3 from J, leaving 14 bases between them. The CDR3 sequence is 15 residues long. CDR3: CASSLRGRDIYEQYF. CDR3 coding DNA: TGCGCCAGCAGCTTGAGGGGTAGGGACATCTACGAGCAGTACTTC.

This chain links TRBV2 with TRBJ2-7; the D gene is possibly TRBD2 (5 bases). Trimming left V 2 bases short and J 6 bases short, with 11 bases between. The CDR3 sequence is 13 residues long. Germline V gene lookup returns CDR1 SNHLY and CDR2 FYNNEI. DNA for the CDR3: TGTGCCAGCAGTGAAACCCGGACTTCCGAGCAGTACTTC. It yields the protein CASSETRTSEQYF.

This clone showed up just once. V and J are TRBV5-4 and TRBJ2-1; TRBD2 is a possible D gene (5 bases). Germline CDR1 SGHNT, CDR2 YYREEE (reference sequence). The CDR3 extends over 11 amino acids. Between the trimmed V and J ends, which lost 0 bases and 10 bases, there was a span of 5 bases. CDR3 bases: TGTGCCAGCAGCTTGGGACTAGAGCAGTTCTTC. Amino acid sequence: CASSLGLEQFF.

The chain recombines TRBV7-7 with TRBJ2-2; D not resolved. The V gene's germline CDR1 is SSHAT and CDR2 FNYEAQ (reference sequence). The V gene lost 5 bases and the J gene lost 2 bases, with 6 bases spanning the gap. The CDR3 is 13 amino acids. Here the CDR3 DNA reads TGTGCCAGCAGCCCAATCAACACCGGGGAGCTGTTTTTT. Amino acids: CASSPINTGELFF.

V is TRBV7-8 and J is TRBJ1-2; no firm D call. In germline, CDR1 is SGHVS, CDR2 FQNEAQ. The CDR3 totals 14 residues. The V and J ends lost 5 bases and 5 bases respectively, with 15 bases between them. CDR3 sequence: CASSPTRSIYGYTF. CDR3 in DNA: TGTGCCAGCAGCCCGACGCGGTCCATTTATGGCTACACCTTC.

Note on this clone: Its ends do not fully match the called genes, so a read error is possible. This chain links TRBV10-3 with TRBJ2-4; D might be TRBD2 (5 bases). CDR3 length: 14 amino acids. Germline V lookup: CDR1 ENHRY, CDR2 SYGVKD. The DNA of the CDR3 is TGTGCCACCCAGAACCCTCTAGCCAAAAACAGTCAGTACTTC. It codes for CATQNPLAKNSQYF.

The chain uses TRBV5-4 and TRBJ2-7; 10 bases align to TRBD2. This CDR3 is built from 15 residues. J gave up 1 base and V 2 bases, and 3 bases lay outside the gene matches. The germline gives CDR1 SGHNT, CDR2 YYREEE (reference sequence). The CDR3 region has the DNA TGTGCCAGCAGCTTACAAGCGGGAGGGTCCTACGAGCAGTACTTC. Encoded protein: CASSLQAGGSYEQYF.

CDR3 coding DNA: TGCGCCAGCAGCCAAGAGAACAGGGGGCTTCGAGAGCAGTACTTC. Protein sequence: CASSQENRGLREQYF. The chain joins TRBV4-3 to TRBJ2-7; TRBD1 matches 9 bases. J gave up 7 bases and V 0 bases, and 7 bases lay outside the gene matches. Germline CDR1 LGHNA, CDR2 YSLEER. This CDR3 spans 15 amino acids.

The V and J genes are TRBV5-4 and TRBJ2-5; TRBD1 matches at 12 bases. V trimming: 0 bases; J trimming: 5 bases; junction bases outside the gene matches: 5. CDR3 length: 16 residues. Germline V gives CDR1 SGHNT, CDR2 YYREEE (reference sequence). CDR3 region: CASSLAGTGGSETQYF. In DNA form, the CDR3 reads TGTGCCAGCAGCTTGGCCGGGACAGGGGGCTCTGAGACCCAGTACTTC.

The chain combines TRBV11-2 with TRBJ2-5, with a possible D match to TRBD2 (5 bases). The CDR3 extends over 17 amino acids. Germline lookup yields CDR1 SGHAT and CDR2 FQNNGV. The V and J ends lost 2 bases and 4 bases respectively, with 20 bases between them. The chain's CDR3 is CASSLSSHFPRRETQYF. CDR3 nucleotide sequence: TGTGCCAGCAGCTTATCTAGCCATTTCCCCAGGCGAGAGACCCAGTACTTC.

The chain combines TRBV10-3 with TRBJ1-1; D not certain. The germline CDR1 and CDR2 sequences are ENHRY and SYGVKD. Trimming cost V 6 bases and J 4 bases, with 15 bases left between them. CDR3 length: 14 residues. CDR3 DNA: TGTGCCATCAGCGCGGAGAGGTTGGGCACTGAAGCTTTCTTT. Protein sequence: CAISAERLGTEAFF.

The J gene is TRBJ2-1, the V gene TRBV2; D not certain. Germline-derived CDR1 and CDR2 are SNHLY and FYNNEI. The CDR3 sequence is 13 residues long. The ends were cut back, 4 bases at V and 6 bases at J, with 10 bases in the middle. The DNA of the CDR3 is TGTGCCAGCAGTGGTGGCCGGGTCAATGAGCAGTTCTTC. The encoded protein is CASSGGRVNEQFF. The full variable domain, completed using reference TRBV2 and TRBJ2-1, is EPEVTQTPSHQVTQMGQEVILRCVPISNHLYFYWYRQILGQKVEFLVSFYNNEISEKSEIFDDQFSVERPDGSNFTLKIRSTKLEDSAMYFCASSGGRVNEQFFGPGTRLTVL.

The genes are TRBV6-5 and TRBJ2-4, with a possible D match to TRBD1 (6 bases). CDR3 size: 11 residues. V gave up 8 bases and J gave up 11 bases, with 13 bases separating them. The V gene's germline CDR1 is MNHEY and CDR2 SVGAGI. As DNA, the CDR3 is TGTGCCAGCCAGCAGGGGCAGTTTCAGTACTTC. This translates into CASQQGQFQYF.